These 20 T cell receptor beta chains came from one sample sequenced in a study of CD8 T cells in ankylosing spondylitis. TCRdb processed the 5' RACE reads anew with MiXCR; each CDR3 protein has one entry. In the table there are about 360,000 distinct CDR3 sequences, 20% to 25% of which are singletons. Sequencing used blood, either unsorted or a sorted T cell fraction (not recorded which). These receptors were collected from a male donor with ankylosing spondylitis or in good health (not recorded which).

The rearrangement joins TRBV10-3 to TRBJ2-7, with a weak D call TRBD1 (6 bases). This CDR3 spans 14 amino acids. The V gene's germline CDR1 is ENHRY and CDR2 SYGVKD. The V and J ends lost 10 bases and 4 bases respectively, with 20 bases between them. The CDR3 sequence is CATSISGQSYEQYF. The DNA for the CDR3 is TGTGCCACTTCTATCTCAGGACAGAGTTACGAGCAGTACTTC.

This rearrangement joins TRBV2 to TRBJ2-7; D is possibly TRBD1 (5 bases). Trimming cost V 5 bases and J 2 bases, with 13 bases left between them. CDR3 length equals 14 residues. CDR1 is SNHLY and CDR2 is FYNNEI in the germline V gene. The CDR3 DNA follows: TGTGCCAGCAGTCGGGTCGACAGACCCTACGAGCAGTACTTC. This gives the protein CASSRVDRPYEQYF.

Only one count was recorded for this clonotype. The V call is TRBV9, the J call TRBJ2-5, with a possible D match to TRBD1 (6 bases). Per the germline V gene, CDR1 is SGDLS and CDR2 is YYNGEE. The CDR3 consists of 13 residues. V lost 4 bases and J 4 bases, leaving 11 bases between the germline ends. The CDR3 is CASSNDRLETQYF. For the CDR3, the DNA is TGTGCCAGCAGCAACGACAGGTTAGAGACCCAGTACTTC. Full variable domain (outside the CDR3, taken from reference TRBV9 and TRBJ2-5): DSGVTQTPKHLITATGQRVTLRCSPRSGDLSVYWYQQSLDQGLQFLIQYYNGEERAKGNILERFSAQQFPDLHSELNLSSLELGDSALYFCASSNDRLETQYFGPGTRLLVL.

This chain links TRBV7-9 with TRBJ2-5, with D perhaps assigned TRBD1 or TRBD2 (6 bases each). V lost 5 bases to trimming and J lost 5 bases, with 21 bases between them. CDR1 and CDR2 (germline): SEHNR, FQNEAQ (reference sequence). The length of the CDR3 is 16 residues. This CDR3 is CASSPAGGGDWETQYF. The DNA of the CDR3 is TGTGCCAGCAGCCCTGCCGGGGGCGGGGACTGGGAGACCCAGTACTTC.

This clonotype was seen a few times. The V call is TRBV7-9, the J call TRBJ2-2, with D possibly matching TRBD1 (5 bases). V shed 11 bases and J shed 5 bases, with 12 bases lying between them. This CDR3 has 12 amino acids. Germline CDR1 reads SEHNR; CDR2 reads FQNEAQ (reference sequence). In DNA, the CDR3 is TGTGCCGTACGACAGACTACCGGGGAGCTGTTTTTT. It encodes CAVRQTTGELFF.

This clonotype turned up a few times. The J gene is TRBJ2-2, the V gene TRBV29-1, with D perhaps matching TRBD1 (5 bases). Trimming removed 1 base at V and 0 bases at J, with 9 bases between. Germline assignment: CDR1 SQVTM and CDR2 ANQGSEA. The CDR3 is 15 residues long. The CDR3 sequence: CSVEGTIPNTGELFF. In nucleotides, the CDR3 is TGCAGCGTTGAAGGGACAATCCCGAACACCGGGGAGCTGTTTTTT.

This clonotype appeared a few times. This chain connects TRBV7-9 to TRBJ2-7; D gene unclear. This CDR3 has 13 amino acids. Trimming took 6 bases from V and 3 from J, leaving 12 bases between them. Germline V lookup: CDR1 SEHNR, CDR2 FQNEAQ (reference sequence). CDR3 residues: CASRPDPHYEQYF. CDR3 DNA: TGTGCCAGCAGACCAGACCCACACTACGAGCAGTACTTC.

This clonotype has a single count. The chain uses TRBV7-9 and TRBJ2-7; no reliable D call. Germline V gene data show CDR1 as SEHNR and CDR2 as FQNEAQ (reference sequence). CDR3 length: 13 amino acids. The V end was cut by 3 bases, the J end by 5 bases, with 11 bases between. The CDR3 DNA reads TGTGCCAGCAGCTTTTACAGCCCGGACGAGCAGTACTTC. Residues: CASSFYSPDEQYF.

This clonotype was observed a handful of times. V usage is TRBV15 and J usage is TRBJ2-2; tentatively, D is TRBD2 (5 bases). Germline CDR1 and CDR2: LNHNV and YYDKDF (reference sequence). Trimming left V 1 base short and J 1 base short, with 7 bases between. The CDR3 spans 15 residues. CDR3 region: CATSRVGGNTGELFF. DNA for the CDR3: TGTGCCACCAGCAGAGTTGGAGGGAACACCGGGGAGCTGTTTTTT.

The rearrangement uses TRBV12-3 or TRBV12-4 and TRBJ2-7; weak D call: TRBD1 (5 bases). V shed 7 bases and J shed 1 base, with 8 bases lying between them. CDR3 length: 12 amino acids. This CDR3 is CASNQGSYEQYF. The CDR3, as DNA: TGTGCCAGCAACCAGGGATCCTACGAGCAGTACTTC.

The chain has TRBV10-3 and TRBJ2-3; 9 bases fit TRBD1. V shed 9 bases and J 3 bases; nucleotides not matched to a gene: 7. This CDR3 spans 14 amino acids. Germline assignment: CDR1 ENHRY and CDR2 SYGVKD. The CDR3 loop is CAIRDREGTDTQYF. The CDR3 DNA reads as TGTGCCATAAGGGACAGGGAGGGGACAGATACGCAGTATTTT.

The gene calls are TRBV7-6 and TRBJ2-7; 12 positions match TRBD2. The CDR3 has 17 residues. The junction had 4 bases not matched to a gene; V was cut back by 1 base and J by 0 bases. Germline CDR1 and CDR2: SGHVS and FNYEAQ. CDR3 protein: CASSLGLAGESSYEQYF. Written as DNA, the CDR3 is TGTGCCAGCAGCTTAGGACTAGCGGGGGAAAGCTCCTACGAGCAGTACTTC.

This clonotype was picked up many times. The gene calls are TRBV25-1 and TRBJ1-4; possible D gene TRBD1, 5 bases. Trimming pared 3 bases from V and 11 bases from J, leaving 7 bases between. Germline CDR1 reads MGHDK; CDR2 reads SYGVNS. The CDR3 is made up of 11 amino acids. CDR3 sequence (DNA): TGTGCCAGCAGTGAGGGGCGGAAACTGTTTTTT. Translation gives CASSEGRKLFF.

The table lists this clonotype with a few counts. This sequence joins TRBV2 and TRBJ2-1; TRBD2 is a possible D gene (5 bases). CDR1 is SNHLY, CDR2 FYNNEI, per germline. CDR3 length equals 11 residues. Between the trimmed V and J ends, which lost 5 bases and 14 bases, there was a span of 13 bases. In DNA, the CDR3 is TGTGCCAGCAGTCGCCCGGGAACGGAGTTCTTC. Translating it yields CASSRPGTEFF.

This clonotype was observed a few times. The chain joins TRBV5-1 to TRBJ2-1, with TRBD1 as a possible D gene (8 bases). CDR1 is SGHRS and CDR2 is YFSETQ in the germline V gene. The CDR3 loop spans 15 amino acids. V dropped 0 bases and J dropped 6 bases, with 13 bases sitting between them. CDR3 in amino acids: CASSLAQGGVNEQFF. In DNA, the CDR3 is TGCGCCAGCAGCTTGGCACAGGGGGGGGTCAATGAGCAGTTCTTC.

In its sample, this clonotype was seen a few times. The rearrangement links TRBV14 to TRBJ2-7, with a weak D call TRBD1 (7 bases). The CDR3 extends over 14 amino acids. V lost 7 bases and J lost 0, with 13 bases in between. In germline, CDR1 is SGHDN, CDR2 FVKESK. This CDR3 is CASTAEGASYEQYF. CDR3 DNA: TGTGCCAGCACCGCGGAGGGGGCCTCCTACGAGCAGTACTTC.

This sequence joins TRBV20-1 and TRBJ2-7; TRBD1 is a possible D gene (6 bases). The CDR3 totals 16 residues. V lost 1 base to trimming and J lost 5 bases, with 21 bases between them. Germline CDR1 reads DFQATT; CDR2 reads SNEGSKA (reference sequence). The CDR3, as DNA: TGCAGTGCTAGAGTGGCAGGGGCTCTTACCTGGGACGAGCAGTACTTC. Protein sequence: CSARVAGALTWDEQYF.

The V call is TRBV4-2, the J call TRBJ2-7, with D perhaps given as TRBD1 or TRBD2 (5 bases each). This CDR3 has 17 residues. In germline, CDR1 is LGHNA, CDR2 YNFKEQ. Between the trimmed V and J ends, which lost 0 bases and 4 bases, there was a span of 19 bases. The CDR3 region has the DNA TGTGCCAGCAGCCAAGAAAGAGTGGGACGCACCTCGTACGAGCAGTACTTC. Residues: CASSQERVGRTSYEQYF.

V gene TRBV27 combines with J gene TRBJ2-7, with TRBD2 identical over 13 bases. The V segment lost 3 bases and the J segment 2 bases; nucleotides outside the gene matches: 4. CDR1 and CDR2 (germline): MNHEY, SMNVEV (reference sequence). The CDR3 length is 16 residues. CDR3 DNA sequence: TGTGCCAGCAGTTTTTTTACTAGCGGGGGGGCCTACGAGCAGTACTTC. Protein: CASSFFTSGGAYEQYF.

This clonotype was seen only a few times. V is TRBV12-3 or TRBV12-4 and J is TRBJ2-3, with 8 bases lining up with TRBD2. Trimming removed 2 bases from V and 0 bases from J; junction bases left unmatched: 4. CDR3 length: 16 residues. The CDR3 protein is CASSLTGGSSTDTQYF. CDR3 DNA: TGTGCCAGCAGTTTAACGGGGGGGAGCAGCACAGATACGCAGTATTTT.